A single sample gave rise to the 21 T cell receptor beta chains below, sequenced in a study of blood T cell repertoires in COVID-19. TCRdb's copy holds only in-frame clones and misses some; the assay was immunoSEQ multiplex PCR. This sample has roughly 180,000 clones; more than 65% occur once, and the top ten carry 18%. Sequences were obtained from PBMCs or T cells enriched from blood (not recorded which). All receptors come from a man aged 60 to 69 who had recovered from COVID-19.

This chain connects TRBV18 to TRBJ1-5; 8 nucleotides line up with TRBD1. This CDR3 region has 15 residues. Germline values: CDR1 KGHSH, CDR2 LQKENI. Unmatched junction bases numbered 4, after V lost 6 bases and J lost 0 bases. Here the CDR3 DNA reads TGTGCCAGCTCCCCGGACAGGGTTAGCAATCAGCCCCAGCATTTT. It encodes CASSPDRVSNQPQHF. The whole variable domain, remainder taken from reference TRBV18 and TRBJ1-5, is NAGVMQNPRHLVRRRGQEARLRCSPMKGHSHVYWYRQLPEEGLKFMVYLQKENIIDESGMPKERFSAEFPKEGPSILRIQQVVRGDSAAYFCASSPDRVSNQPQHFGDGTRLSIL.

The chain combines TRBV6-5 with TRBJ2-1, with D perhaps matching TRBD2 (5 bases). V was cut by 10 bases and J by 2 bases, with 12 bases left in between. Per the germline V gene, CDR1 is MNHEY and CDR2 is SVGAGI. This CDR3 has 13 amino acids. CDR3 DNA: TGTGCCATTAGGGATAGCGCCTACAATGAGCAGTTCTTC. This gives the protein CAIRDSAYNEQFF.

The V and J genes are TRBV6-1 and TRBJ2-1, with 11 positions matching TRBD2. J was trimmed by 1 base and V by 4 bases; bases with no gene match: 12. CDR3 size: 19 residues. Germline CDR1 MNHNS, CDR2 SASEGT. In DNA form, the CDR3 reads TGTGCCAGCAGTGCGGACCACGCCACTAGCGGGGGATCCTACAATGAGCAGTTCTTC. Amino acid sequence: CASSADHATSGGSYNEQFF.

V gene TRBV4-2 combines with J gene TRBJ2-2; 8 nucleotides line up with TRBD2. Per germline, CDR1 LGHNA and CDR2 YNFKEQ. This CDR3 spans 17 amino acids. V shed 0 bases and J 6 bases; nucleotides not matched to a gene: 9. This CDR3 reads CASSQESVAGQAGELFF. The CDR3 nucleotides are TGTGCCAGCAGCCAAGAGTCGGTAGCGGGACAAGCCGGGGAGCTGTTTTTT.

V gene TRBV6-4 combines with J gene TRBJ2-2, with 8 bases lining up with TRBD2. Germline V gene sequence: CDR1 MRHNA, CDR2 SNTAGT. Unmatched junction bases numbered 4, after V lost 5 bases and J lost 2 bases. This CDR3 has 15 amino acids. The CDR3 DNA is TGTGCCAGCAGTCCCACTAGCGGTAACACCGGGGAGCTGTTTTTT. It specifies CASSPTSGNTGELFF.

The V and J genes are TRBV29-1 and TRBJ2-1; 13 bases agree with TRBD2. J lost 7 bases, V lost 1 base, and 7 bases had no gene match. The CDR3 is 16 residues long. Germline V gives CDR1 SQVTM, CDR2 ANQGSEA. CDR3 in DNA: TGCAGCGTTGAAGTTCCAAGGACTAGCGGGAGTAATGAGCAGTTCTTC. This translates into CSVEVPRTSGSNEQFF.

The V gene is TRBV2, the J gene TRBJ2-3, with a tentative D call TRBD2 (7 bases). The length of the CDR3 is 14 residues. V was cut by 9 bases and J by 3 bases, with 16 bases left in between. The V gene's germline CDR1 is SNHLY and CDR2 FYNNEI. The CDR3 region has the DNA TGTGCCAGGGCGGTCGGGGGGCAAACAGATACGCAGTATTTT. Its protein is CARAVGGQTDTQYF.

The chain has TRBV5-8 and TRBJ2-7, with D maybe TRBD1 (5 bases). The V gene lost 0 bases and the J gene lost 6 bases, with 10 bases spanning the gap. The CDR3 is 13 amino acids. CDR1 is SGHTS, CDR2 YDEGEE, per germline. The CDR3 is CASSLGAQGEQYF. CDR3 coding DNA: TGTGCCAGCAGCTTGGGAGCCCAGGGCGAGCAGTACTTC.

J is TRBJ2-3 and V is TRBV25-1, with D perhaps matching TRBD1 (5 bases). There are 17 residues in the CDR3. Germline CDR1 reads MGHDK; CDR2 reads SYGVNS. V dropped 0 bases and J dropped 1 base, with 14 bases sitting between them. CDR3 amino acids: CASSEYPAGLGTDTQYF. The CDR3 coding sequence is TGTGCCAGCAGTGAATATCCCGCAGGGTTGGGCACAGATACGCAGTATTTT.

This clone was observed a single time. J is TRBJ2-5 and V is TRBV19; 10 bases agree with TRBD2. The V gene's germline CDR1 is LNHDA and CDR2 SQIVND (reference sequence). V shed 6 bases and J 2 bases; nucleotides not matched to a gene: 6. CDR3 length: 15 amino acids. CDR3 sequence: CASSLRTSGQETQYF. As DNA, the CDR3 is TGTGCCAGTAGCCTCAGGACTAGCGGACAAGAGACCCAGTACTTC.

The V gene is TRBV28, the J gene TRBJ1-2; 9 bases map to TRBD1. The CDR3 contains 14 residues. Germline V CDR1 and CDR2: MDHEN, SYDVKM. The trim removed 6 bases at V and 11 bases at J, leaving 13 bases unmatched. The CDR3 region has the DNA TGTGCCAGCAGCCGACCGGGACAGGGAAGAGTTTACACCTTC. Its protein is CASSRPGQGRVYTF.

CDR3 bases: TGCAGCGTTGAAGCCTCGGGGGGACAGGGTCCCCTTAACTATGGCTACACCTTC. Translating it yields CSVEASGGQGPLNYGYTF. The chain couples TRBV29-1 to TRBJ1-2; 9 bases are shared with TRBD1. This CDR3 region has 18 residues. Germline V gene lookup returns CDR1 SQVTM and CDR2 ANQGSEA. Losses at the gene ends were 1 base for V and 1 base for J; bases not matched to a gene: 13.

The chain employs TRBV19 and TRBJ2-3; the match to TRBD2 covers 10 bases. J lost 4 bases, V lost 5 bases, and 6 bases had no gene match. Germline V gene sequence: CDR1 LNHDA, CDR2 SQIVND (reference sequence). CDR3 length: 15 residues. CDR3 coding DNA: TGTGCCAGTAGTCCCCTAGCGGGAGTTTCAGATACGCAGTATTTT. Translated: CASSPLAGVSDTQYF.

This chain links TRBV2 with TRBJ1-5; no firm D call. Trimming left V 7 bases short and J 4 bases short, with 11 bases between. Germline values: CDR1 SNHLY, CDR2 FYNNEI. The CDR3 is made up of 13 amino acids. The CDR3 sequence: CASTDLSNQPQHF. The CDR3 DNA follows: TGTGCCAGCACTGACTTGTCTAATCAGCCCCAGCATTTT.

V usage is TRBV9 and J usage is TRBJ2-3; 8 positions agree with TRBD2. V shed 4 bases and J 2 bases; nucleotides not matched to a gene: 12. Germline V lookup: CDR1 SGDLS, CDR2 YYNGEE. This CDR3 is 17 amino acids long. CDR3 loop: CASSPPVAGPFTDTQYF. CDR3 in DNA: TGTGCCAGCAGCCCCCCTGTAGCGGGGCCTTTCACAGATACGCAGTATTTT.

The chain is built from TRBV10-3 and TRBJ2-1, with TRBD2 matching over 9 bases. The ends lost 6 bases at V and 0 bases at J; junction bases unmatched: 3. The germline V gene has CDR1 ENHRY and CDR2 SYGVKD. The CDR3 spans 15 residues. CDR3 sequence reads: CAIRNSGSSYNEQFF. The CDR3 region has the DNA TGTGCCATCAGGAATAGCGGGAGCTCCTACAATGAGCAGTTCTTC.

This chain uses TRBV27 with TRBJ2-7; 8 bases agree with TRBD2. J lost 2 bases, V lost 1 base, and 10 bases had no gene match. This CDR3 has 17 residues. CDR1 is MNHEY and CDR2 is SMNVEV in the germline V gene (reference sequence). The CDR3 DNA reads TGTGCCAGCAGTTTATACCGGGGGGGTAGGGGCGCCTACGAGCAGTACTTC. Its translation: CASSLYRGGRGAYEQYF.

This chain links TRBV20-1 with TRBJ2-5, with 9 bases matching TRBD1. Germline CDR1 and CDR2: DFQATT and SNEGSKA (reference sequence). V shed 3 bases and J 5 bases; nucleotides not matched to a gene: 7. This CDR3 is built from 14 residues. The chain's CDR3 is CSASPGQGRETQYF. CDR3 in DNA: TGCAGTGCTAGTCCGGGACAGGGTAGGGAGACCCAGTACTTC.

V is TRBV7-6 and J is TRBJ1-4, with D possibly matching TRBD1 (5 bases). The CDR3 contains 15 residues. CDR1 and CDR2 from the germline V gene are SGHVS and FNYEAQ. Trimming took off 3 bases at V and 3 bases at J, with 11 bases between the two ends. The CDR3 DNA sequence: TGTGCCAGCAGCTTGAACCAGGGTCCTAATGAAAAACTGTTTTTT. Translated, it gives CASSLNQGPNEKLFF.

CDR3 sequence reads: CASSLERESGETQYF. As DNA, the CDR3 is TGTGCCAGCAGTCTGGAGCGGGAGTCTGGGGAGACCCAGTACTTC. The chain has TRBV6-5 and TRBJ2-5, with 8 bases fitting TRBD2. This CDR3 has 15 amino acids. The germline gives CDR1 MNHEY, CDR2 SVGAGI. Germline trimming cut 5 bases from V and 5 bases from J; bases unmatched to any gene: 10.

This rearrangement joins TRBV7-3 to TRBJ1-2, with 7 bases identical to TRBD1. V dropped 7 bases and J dropped 5; count of bases not matched to a gene: 7. Germline-derived CDR1 and CDR2 are SGHTA and FQGTGA. This CDR3 is built from 13 residues. CDR3 nucleotide sequence: TGTGCCAGCATCGGGACAGCAGGGTATGGCTACACCTTC. This translates into CASIGTAGYGYTF.